Listed here are 5 T cell receptor beta chains from one sample, sequenced in a study of beta chain features in type 1 diabetes. Antigens for these TCRs are unknown. The study, taken as a whole, reports: Researchers report that Type 1 diabetes patients had moderately but significantly shorter TCRB CDR3s across all four CD4+ subsets.

Isolated RNA was reverse transcribed in full, so expressed TCRB transcripts were sequenced. Sequencing was performed with immunoSEQ multiplex PCR; in TCRdb, only in-frame clones are kept and a portion is missing. The data hold more than 300,000 clones, with roughly an eighth observed a single time. Sequencing was done on a sample of naive CD4+ T cells from blood. All receptors come from a woman between 18 and 29 years old with type 1 diabetes.

This rearrangement joins TRBV20-1 to TRBJ1-1, with TRBD1 as a possible D gene (5 bases). Germline loops: CDR1 DFQATT, CDR2 SNEGSKA (reference sequence). The V end was cut by 6 bases, the J end by 7 bases, with 12 bases between. The CDR3 has 11 amino acids. For the CDR3, the DNA is TGCAGTGCCAGCCAGGGATATGAAGCTTTCTTT. Its translation is CSASQGYEAFF.

This chain connects TRBV19 to TRBJ2-5, with TRBD1 matching 7 bases. The germline CDR1 and CDR2 sequences are LNHDA and SQIVND (reference sequence). The CDR3 consists of 13 residues. The V gene end was trimmed by 6 bases and the J gene end by 3 bases; junction bases not matched to a gene: 4. The CDR3, as DNA: TGTGCCAGTAGCCCAACAGGGGAAGAGACCCAGTACTTC. The encoded protein is CASSPTGEETQYF.

The V call is TRBV7-2, the J call TRBJ1-4, with D hard to call. The CDR3 contains 14 residues. Germline V CDR1 and CDR2: SGHTA, FQGNSA. The V end lost 5 bases, the J end lost 8 bases, and 15 bases lay between the germline ends. For the CDR3, the DNA is TGTGCCAGCAGCCCCTCTGGGCACTTAGAAAAACTGTTTTTT. This gives the protein CASSPSGHLEKLFF.

This clone was picked up a small number of times. DNA of the CDR3: TGCGCCAGCAGCTTGGCGGCTAGGGAGGCTGAGCAGTTCTTC. Translating gives CASSLAAREAEQFF. The chain links TRBV5-1 to TRBJ2-1; the D gene is possibly TRBD2 (6 bases). Trimming shortened V by 0 bases and J by 9 bases, and 13 bases separated the two germline ends. CDR3 size: 14 residues. Germline CDR1 reads SGHRS; CDR2 reads YFSETQ. Variable domain in full (rest from reference TRBV5-1 and TRBJ2-1): KAGVTQTPRYLIKTRGQQVTLSCSPISGHRSVSWYQQTPGQGLQFLFEYFSETQRNKGNFPGRFSGRQFSNSRSEMNVSTLELGDSALYLCASSLAAREAEQFFGPGTRLTVL.

In nucleotides, the CDR3 is TGCAGTGCCCCCAGGTTGGATGGCTACACCTTC. Amino acids: CSAPRLDGYTF. J is TRBJ1-2 and V is TRBV20-1; no clear D. The CDR3 is 11 amino acids. V was trimmed by 6 bases and J by 6 bases, leaving 11 bases between them. Germline lookup yields CDR1 DFQATT and CDR2 SNEGSKA (reference sequence).